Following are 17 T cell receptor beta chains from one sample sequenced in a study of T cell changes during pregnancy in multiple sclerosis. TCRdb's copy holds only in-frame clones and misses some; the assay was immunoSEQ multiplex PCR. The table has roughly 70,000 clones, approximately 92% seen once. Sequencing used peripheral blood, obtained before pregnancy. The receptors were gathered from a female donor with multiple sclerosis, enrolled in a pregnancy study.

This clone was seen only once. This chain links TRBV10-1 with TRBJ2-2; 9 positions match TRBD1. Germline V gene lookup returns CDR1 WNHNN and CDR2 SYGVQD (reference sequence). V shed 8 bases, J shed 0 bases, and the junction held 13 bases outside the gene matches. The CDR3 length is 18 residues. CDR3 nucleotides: TGCGCCAGCGGACGTTACAGGGGGCTCCGTGCGAACACCGGGGAGCTGTTTTTT. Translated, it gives CASGRYRGLRANTGELFF.

Here the CDR3 reads CASSYSEGGETEAFF. The DNA for the CDR3 is TGTGCCAGCAGTTACTCGGAGGGCGGCGAAACTGAAGCTTTCTTT. The chain recombines TRBV6-5 with TRBJ1-1; D call uncertain. Trimming cost V 0 bases and J 5 bases, with 13 bases left between them. The CDR3 is made up of 15 amino acids. Germline lookup yields CDR1 MNHEY and CDR2 SVGAGI.

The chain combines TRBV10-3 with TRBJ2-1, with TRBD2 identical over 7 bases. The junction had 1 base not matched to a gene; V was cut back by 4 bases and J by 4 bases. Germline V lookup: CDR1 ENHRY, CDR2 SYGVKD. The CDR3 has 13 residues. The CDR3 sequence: CAISGGGYNEQFF. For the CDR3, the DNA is TGTGCCATCAGTGGGGGGGGGTACAATGAGCAGTTCTTC.

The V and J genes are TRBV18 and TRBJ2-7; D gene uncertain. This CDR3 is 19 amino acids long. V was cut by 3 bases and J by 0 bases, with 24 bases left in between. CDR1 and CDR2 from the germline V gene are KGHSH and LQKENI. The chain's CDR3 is CASSPYPLVEIRSSYEQYF. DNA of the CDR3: TGTGCCAGCTCACCCTACCCCCTCGTTGAGATTCGGAGCTCCTACGAGCAGTACTTC.

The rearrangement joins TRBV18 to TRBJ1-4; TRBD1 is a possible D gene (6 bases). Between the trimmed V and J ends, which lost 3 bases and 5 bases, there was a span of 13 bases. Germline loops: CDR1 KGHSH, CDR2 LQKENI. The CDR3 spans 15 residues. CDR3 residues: CASSPTGQNNEKLFF. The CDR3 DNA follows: TGTGCCAGCTCACCGACAGGACAGAACAATGAAAAACTGTTTTTT.

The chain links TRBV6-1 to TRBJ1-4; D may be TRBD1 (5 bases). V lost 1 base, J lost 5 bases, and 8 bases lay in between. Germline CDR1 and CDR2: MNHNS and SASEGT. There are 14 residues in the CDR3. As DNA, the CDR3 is TGTGCCAGCAGTGAAGTTGGGGCAAATGAAAAACTGTTTTTT. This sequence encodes CASSEVGANEKLFF.

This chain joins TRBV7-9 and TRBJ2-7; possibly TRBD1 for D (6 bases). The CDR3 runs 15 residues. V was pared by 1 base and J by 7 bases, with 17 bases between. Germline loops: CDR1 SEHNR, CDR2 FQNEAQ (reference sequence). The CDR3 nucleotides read TGTGCCAGCAGCTTAGACAGGGTAGGGACGGCAGAGCAGTACTTC. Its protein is CASSLDRVGTAEQYF.

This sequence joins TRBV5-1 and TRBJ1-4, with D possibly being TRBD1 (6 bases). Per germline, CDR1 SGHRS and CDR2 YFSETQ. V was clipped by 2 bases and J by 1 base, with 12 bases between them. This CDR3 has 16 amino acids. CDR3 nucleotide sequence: TGCGCCAGCAGCTTAGGGGGTTCGGTAACTAATGAAAAACTGTTTTTT. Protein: CASSLGGSVTNEKLFF.

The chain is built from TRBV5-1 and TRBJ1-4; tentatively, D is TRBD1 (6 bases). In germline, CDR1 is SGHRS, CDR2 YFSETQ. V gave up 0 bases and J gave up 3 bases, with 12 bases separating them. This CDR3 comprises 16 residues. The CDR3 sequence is CASSLGVGGANEKLFF. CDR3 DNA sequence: TGCGCCAGCAGCTTGGGTGTAGGGGGAGCTAATGAAAAACTGTTTTTT.

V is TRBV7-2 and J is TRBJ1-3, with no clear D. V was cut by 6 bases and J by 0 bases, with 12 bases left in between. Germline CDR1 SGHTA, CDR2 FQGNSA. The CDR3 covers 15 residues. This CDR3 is CASRGQLLSGNTIYF. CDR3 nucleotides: TGTGCCAGCAGGGGCCAGCTCCTCTCTGGAAACACCATATATTTT. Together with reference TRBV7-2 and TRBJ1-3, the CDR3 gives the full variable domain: GAGVSQSPSNKVTEKGKDVELRCDPISGHTALYWYRQSLGQGLEFLIYFQGNSAPDKSGLPSDRFSAERTGGSVSTLTIQRTQQEDSAVYLCASRGQLLSGNTIYFGEGSWLTVV.

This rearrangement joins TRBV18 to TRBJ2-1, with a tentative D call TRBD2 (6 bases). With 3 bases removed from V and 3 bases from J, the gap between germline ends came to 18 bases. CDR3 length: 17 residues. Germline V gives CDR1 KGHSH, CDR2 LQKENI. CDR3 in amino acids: CASSPPGGAPSYNEQFF. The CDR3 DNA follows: TGTGCCAGCTCACCCCCCGGGGGAGCGCCGAGCTACAATGAGCAGTTCTTC. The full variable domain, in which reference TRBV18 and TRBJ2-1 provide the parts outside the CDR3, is NAGVMQNPRHLVRRRGQEARLRCSPMKGHSHVYWYRQLPEEGLKFMVYLQKENIIDESGMPKERFSAEFPKEGPSILRIQQVVRGDSAAYFCASSPPGGAPSYNEQFFGPGTRLTVL.

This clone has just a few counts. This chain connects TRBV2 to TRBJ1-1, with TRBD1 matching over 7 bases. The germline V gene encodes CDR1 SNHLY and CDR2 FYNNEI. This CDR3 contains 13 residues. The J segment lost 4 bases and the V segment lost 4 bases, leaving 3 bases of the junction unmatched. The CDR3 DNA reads TGTGCCAGCAGTGTAGGGGGCGGCACTGAAGCTTTCTTT. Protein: CASSVGGGTEAFF.

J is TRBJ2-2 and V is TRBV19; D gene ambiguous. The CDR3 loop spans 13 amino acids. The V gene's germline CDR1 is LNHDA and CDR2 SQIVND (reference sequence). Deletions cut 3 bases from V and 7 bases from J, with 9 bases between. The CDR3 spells CASSIQVGGELFF. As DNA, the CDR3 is TGTGCCAGTAGTATTCAGGTGGGCGGGGAGCTGTTTTTT.

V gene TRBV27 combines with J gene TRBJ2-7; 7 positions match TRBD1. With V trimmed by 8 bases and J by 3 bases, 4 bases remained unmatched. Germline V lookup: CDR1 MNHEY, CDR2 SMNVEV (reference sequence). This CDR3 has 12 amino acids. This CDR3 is CASGQVGYEQYF. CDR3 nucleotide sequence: TGTGCCAGCGGACAGGTCGGCTACGAGCAGTACTTC.

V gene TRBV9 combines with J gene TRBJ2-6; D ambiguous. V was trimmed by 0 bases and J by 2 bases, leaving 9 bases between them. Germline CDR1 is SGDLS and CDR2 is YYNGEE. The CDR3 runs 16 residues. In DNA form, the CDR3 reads TGTGCCAGCAGCGTAGTACCGGTAGCTGGGGCCAACGTCCTGACTTTC. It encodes CASSVVPVAGANVLTF.

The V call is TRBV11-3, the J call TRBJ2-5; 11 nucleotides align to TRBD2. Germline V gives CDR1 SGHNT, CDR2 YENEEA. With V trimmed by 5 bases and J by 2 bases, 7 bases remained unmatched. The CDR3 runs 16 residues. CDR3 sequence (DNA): TGTGCCAGCAGCCCAGGGGGACTAGCGGTACAAGAGACCCAGTACTTC. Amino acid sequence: CASSPGGLAVQETQYF.

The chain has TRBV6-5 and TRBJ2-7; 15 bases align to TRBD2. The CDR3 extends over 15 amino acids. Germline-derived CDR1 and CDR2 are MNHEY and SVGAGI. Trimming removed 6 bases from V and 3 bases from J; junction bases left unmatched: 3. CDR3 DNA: TGTGCCAGCAGCCCGGGACTAGCGGGAGGCTACGAGCAGTACTTC. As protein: CASSPGLAGGYEQYF.